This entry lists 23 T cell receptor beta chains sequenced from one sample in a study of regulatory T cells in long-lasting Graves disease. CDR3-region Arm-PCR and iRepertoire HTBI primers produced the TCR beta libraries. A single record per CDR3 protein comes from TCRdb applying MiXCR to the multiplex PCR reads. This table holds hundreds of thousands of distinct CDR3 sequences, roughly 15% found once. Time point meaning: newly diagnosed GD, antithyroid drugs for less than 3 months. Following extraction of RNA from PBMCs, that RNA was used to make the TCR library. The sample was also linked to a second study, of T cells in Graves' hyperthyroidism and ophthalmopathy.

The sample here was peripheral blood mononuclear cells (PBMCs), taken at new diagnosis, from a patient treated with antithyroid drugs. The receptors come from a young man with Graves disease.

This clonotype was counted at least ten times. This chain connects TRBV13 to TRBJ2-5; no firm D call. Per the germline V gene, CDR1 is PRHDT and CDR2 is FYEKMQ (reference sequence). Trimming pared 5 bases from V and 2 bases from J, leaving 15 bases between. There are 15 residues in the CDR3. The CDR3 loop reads CASSLRSDRQETQYF. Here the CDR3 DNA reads TGTGCCAGCAGCCTGCGTTCGGACCGACAAGAGACCCAGTACTTC.

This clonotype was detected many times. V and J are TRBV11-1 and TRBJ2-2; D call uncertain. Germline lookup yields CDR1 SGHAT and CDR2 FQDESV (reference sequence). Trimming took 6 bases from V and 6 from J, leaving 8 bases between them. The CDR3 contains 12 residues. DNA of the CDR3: TGTGCCAGCAGTCCCGACTCCGGGGAGCTGTTTTTT. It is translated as CASSPDSGELFF.

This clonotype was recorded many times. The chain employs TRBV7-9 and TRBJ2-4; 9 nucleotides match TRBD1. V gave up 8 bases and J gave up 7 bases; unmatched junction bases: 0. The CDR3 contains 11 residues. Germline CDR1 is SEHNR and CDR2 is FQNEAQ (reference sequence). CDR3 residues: CASGTGNIQYF. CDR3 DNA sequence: TGTGCCAGCGGGACAGGGAACATTCAGTACTTC.

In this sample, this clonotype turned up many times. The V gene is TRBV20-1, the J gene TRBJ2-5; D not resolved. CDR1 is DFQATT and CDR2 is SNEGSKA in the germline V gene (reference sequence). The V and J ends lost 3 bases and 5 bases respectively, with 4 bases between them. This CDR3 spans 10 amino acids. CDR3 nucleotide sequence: TGCAGTGCTAGGTTGGAGACCCAGTACTTC. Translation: CSARLETQYF.

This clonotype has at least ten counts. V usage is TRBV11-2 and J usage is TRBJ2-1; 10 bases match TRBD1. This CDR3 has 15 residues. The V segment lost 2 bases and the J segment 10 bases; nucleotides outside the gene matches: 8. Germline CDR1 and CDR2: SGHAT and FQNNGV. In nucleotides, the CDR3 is TGTGCCAGCAGCTTATTTCCGGGACAGGGGTTAGAGCAGTTCTTC. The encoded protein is CASSLFPGQGLEQFF.

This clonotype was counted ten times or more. CDR3 coding DNA: TGTGCCAGCAGTTGGACTAGCGGGAGTGTTAATGAGCAGTTCTTC. It encodes CASSWTSGSVNEQFF. The chain combines TRBV6-2 or TRBV6-3 with TRBJ2-1; 13 bases line up with TRBD2. The CDR3 extends over 15 amino acids. Germline V gives CDR1 MNHEY, CDR2 SVGEGT. Trimming removed 4 bases from V and 7 bases from J; junction bases left unmatched: 4.

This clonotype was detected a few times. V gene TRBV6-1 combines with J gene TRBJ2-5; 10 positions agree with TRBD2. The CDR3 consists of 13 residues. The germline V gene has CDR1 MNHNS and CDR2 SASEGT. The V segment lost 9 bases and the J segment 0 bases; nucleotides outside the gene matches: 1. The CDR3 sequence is CASSGRYQETQYF. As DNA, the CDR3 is TGTGCCAGTAGCGGGAGGTACCAAGAGACCCAGTACTTC.

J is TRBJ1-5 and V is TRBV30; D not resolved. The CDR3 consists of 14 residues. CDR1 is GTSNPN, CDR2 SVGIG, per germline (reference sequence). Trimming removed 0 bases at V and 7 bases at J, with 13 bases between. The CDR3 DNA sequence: TGTGCCTGGAGTGTGGGCAGTCCCAGCCAGCCCCAGCATTTT. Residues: CAWSVGSPSQPQHF.

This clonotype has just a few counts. The CDR3, as DNA: TGCGCCAGCAGCCGAGACTCGGGACAGGTTTTATACGAGCAGTACTTC. Translated, it gives CASSRDSGQVLYEQYF. The chain joins TRBV5-1 to TRBJ2-7, with 8 bases aligning to TRBD1. The CDR3 totals 16 residues. The V gene end was trimmed by 4 bases and the J gene end by 4 bases; junction bases not matched to a gene: 13. Germline CDR1 SGHRS, CDR2 YFSETQ.

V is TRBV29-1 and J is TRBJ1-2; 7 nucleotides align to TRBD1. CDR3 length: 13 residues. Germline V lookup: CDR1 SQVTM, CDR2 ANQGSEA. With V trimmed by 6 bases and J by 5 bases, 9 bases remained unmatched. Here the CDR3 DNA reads TGCAGCGTAGAATCCGGGACAGCGTATGGCTACACCTTC. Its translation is CSVESGTAYGYTF.

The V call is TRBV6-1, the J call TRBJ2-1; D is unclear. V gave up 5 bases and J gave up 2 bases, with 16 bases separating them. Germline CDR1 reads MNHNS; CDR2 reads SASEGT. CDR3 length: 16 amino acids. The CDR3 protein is CASSPSPGRTYNEQFF. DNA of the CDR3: TGTGCCAGCAGTCCCTCCCCCGGGCGCACCTACAATGAGCAGTTCTTC.

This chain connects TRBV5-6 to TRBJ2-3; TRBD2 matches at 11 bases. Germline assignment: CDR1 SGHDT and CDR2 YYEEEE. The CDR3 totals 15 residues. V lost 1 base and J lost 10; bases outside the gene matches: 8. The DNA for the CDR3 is TGTGCCAGCAGCTTGCGACTAGCGGGACGTTCCTCGCAGTATTTT. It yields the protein CASSLRLAGRSSQYF.

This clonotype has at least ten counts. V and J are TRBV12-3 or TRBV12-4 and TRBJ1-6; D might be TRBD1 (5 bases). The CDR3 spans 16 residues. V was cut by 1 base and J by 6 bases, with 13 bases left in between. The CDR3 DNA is TGTGCCAGCAGTTTAGGGGGACTTACGGGTAATTCACCCCTCCACTTT. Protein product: CASSLGGLTGNSPLHF.

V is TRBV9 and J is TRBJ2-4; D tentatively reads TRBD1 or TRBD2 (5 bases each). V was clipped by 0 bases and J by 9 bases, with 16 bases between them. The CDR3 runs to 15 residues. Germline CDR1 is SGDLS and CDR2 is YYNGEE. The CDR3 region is CASSVGDPAYAIQYF. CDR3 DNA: TGTGCCAGCAGCGTAGGGGACCCCGCCTATGCCATTCAGTACTTC.

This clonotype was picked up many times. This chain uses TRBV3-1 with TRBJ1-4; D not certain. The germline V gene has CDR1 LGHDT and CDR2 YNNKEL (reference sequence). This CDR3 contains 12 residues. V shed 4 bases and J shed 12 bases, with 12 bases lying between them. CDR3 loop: CASSRSRHELFF. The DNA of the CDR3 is TGTGCCAGCAGCCGATCACGACATGAACTGTTTTTT.

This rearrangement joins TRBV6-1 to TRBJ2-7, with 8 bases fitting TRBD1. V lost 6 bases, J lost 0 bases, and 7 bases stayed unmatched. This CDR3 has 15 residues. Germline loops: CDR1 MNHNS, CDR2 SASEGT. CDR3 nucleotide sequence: TGTGCCAGCAGCCCGGGACAGGTGAGCTCCTACGAGCAGTACTTC. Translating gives CASSPGQVSSYEQYF.

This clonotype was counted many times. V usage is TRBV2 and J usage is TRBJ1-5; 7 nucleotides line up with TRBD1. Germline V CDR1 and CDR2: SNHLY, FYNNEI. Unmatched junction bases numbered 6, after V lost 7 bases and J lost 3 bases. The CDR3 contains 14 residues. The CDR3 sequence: CASNDRALNQPQHF. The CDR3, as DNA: TGTGCCAGCAATGACAGGGCCCTCAATCAGCCCCAGCATTTT.

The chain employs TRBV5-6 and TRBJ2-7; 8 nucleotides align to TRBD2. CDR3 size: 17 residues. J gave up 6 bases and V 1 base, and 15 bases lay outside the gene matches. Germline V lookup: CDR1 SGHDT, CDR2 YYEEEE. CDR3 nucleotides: TGTGCCAGCAGCTTGAAGGCAGCAGCGGGAGAGGCGGGCGAGCAGTACTTC. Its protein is CASSLKAAAGEAGEQYF. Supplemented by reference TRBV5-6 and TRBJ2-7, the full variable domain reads DAGVTQSPTHLIKTRGQQVTLRCSPKSGHDTVSWYQQALGQGPQFIFQYYEEEERQRGNFPDRFSGHQFPNYSSELNVNALLLGDSALYLCASSLKAAAGEAGEQYFGPGTRLTVT.

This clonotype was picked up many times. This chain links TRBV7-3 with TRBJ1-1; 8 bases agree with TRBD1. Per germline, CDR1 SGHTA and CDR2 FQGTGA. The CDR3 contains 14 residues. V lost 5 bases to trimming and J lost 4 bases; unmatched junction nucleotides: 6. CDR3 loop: CASSPGRGPTEAFF. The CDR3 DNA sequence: TGTGCCAGCAGCCCCGGCAGGGGGCCCACTGAAGCTTTCTTT.

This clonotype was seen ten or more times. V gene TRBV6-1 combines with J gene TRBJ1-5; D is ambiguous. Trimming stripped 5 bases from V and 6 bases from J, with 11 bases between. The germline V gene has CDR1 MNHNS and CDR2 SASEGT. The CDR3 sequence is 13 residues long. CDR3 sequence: CASSQLGRQPQHF. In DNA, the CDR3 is TGTGCCAGCAGTCAGCTGGGCCGTCAGCCCCAGCATTTT.

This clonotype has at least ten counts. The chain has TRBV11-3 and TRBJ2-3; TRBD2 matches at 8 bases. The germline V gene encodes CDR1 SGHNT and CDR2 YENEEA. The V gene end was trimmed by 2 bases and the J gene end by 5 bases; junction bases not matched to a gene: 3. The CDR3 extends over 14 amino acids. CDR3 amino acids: CASSLSGREDTQYF. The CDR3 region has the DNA TGTGCCAGCAGCTTAAGCGGGAGAGAAGATACGCAGTATTTT.

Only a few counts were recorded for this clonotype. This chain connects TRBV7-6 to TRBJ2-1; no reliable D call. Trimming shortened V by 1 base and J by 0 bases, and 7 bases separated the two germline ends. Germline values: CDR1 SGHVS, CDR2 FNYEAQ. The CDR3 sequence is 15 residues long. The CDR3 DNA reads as TGTGCCAGCAGCTTAGACAGCCCCTCCTACAATGAGCAGTTCTTC. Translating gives CASSLDSPSYNEQFF.

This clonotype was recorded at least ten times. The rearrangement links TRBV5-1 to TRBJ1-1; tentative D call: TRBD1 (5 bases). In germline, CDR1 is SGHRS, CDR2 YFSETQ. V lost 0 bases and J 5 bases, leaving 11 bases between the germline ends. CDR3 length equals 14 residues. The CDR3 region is CASSLDGASTEAFF. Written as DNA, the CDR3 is TGCGCCAGCAGCTTGGATGGGGCGTCTACTGAAGCTTTCTTT.